One sample yielded the 9 T cell receptor beta chains listed below, sequenced in a study of cytomegalovirus exposure and HLA in healthy donors. The PCR used 60 Vbeta and 13 Jbeta primers. Generated by immunoSEQ multiplex PCR, the TCRdb table keeps only in-frame clones and is missing some. The repertoire holds some 180,000 clones, with about 77% as singletons. The specimen was PBMCs. The receptors stem from a woman aged 30 to 39 in good health and CMV-seronegative.

The V call is TRBV9, the J call TRBJ2-1, with D perhaps matching TRBD2 (5 bases). The CDR3 totals 14 residues. V lost 7 bases and J 7 bases, leaving 18 bases between the germline ends. Germline assignment: CDR1 SGDLS and CDR2 YYNGEE. The CDR3 DNA follows: TGTGCCAGCGGAGGATCAGCCGCTTTGAATGAGCAGTTCTTC. It yields the protein CASGGSAALNEQFF.

The rearrangement uses TRBV7-8 and TRBJ2-7, with a weak D call TRBD2 (6 bases). The V gene lost 2 bases and the J gene lost 0 bases, with 23 bases spanning the gap. The CDR3 is 19 amino acids. Germline CDR1 SGHVS, CDR2 FQNEAQ. CDR3 protein: CASSLSGPASVLSSYEQYF. The CDR3 DNA follows: TGTGCCAGCAGCTTAAGTGGGCCCGCTAGCGTCCTGAGCTCCTACGAGCAGTACTTC.

The chain is built from TRBV11-2 and TRBJ2-3; D perhaps matches TRBD2 (5 bases). CDR1 and CDR2 from the germline V gene are SGHAT and FQNNGV. CDR3 length: 15 amino acids. V was trimmed by 3 bases and J by 4 bases, leaving 14 bases between them. CDR3 DNA: TGTGCCAGCAGCTTTTCGTCGGGATTCGCAGATACGCAGTATTTT. This gives the protein CASSFSSGFADTQYF.

The rearrangement links TRBV28 to TRBJ2-1; perhaps TRBD2 as D (6 bases). Germline-derived CDR1 and CDR2 are MDHEN and SYDVKM. CDR3 length: 12 amino acids. Trimming shortened V by 5 bases and J by 11 bases, and 13 bases separated the two germline ends. The CDR3 DNA reads as TGTGCCAGCAGTCCACGGGACTTAAAGCAGTTCTTC. Translation gives CASSPRDLKQFF.

The chain links TRBV7-2 to TRBJ1-5; 8 bases fit TRBD1. V shed 5 bases, J shed 3 bases, and the junction held 3 bases outside the gene matches. Germline V CDR1 and CDR2: SGHTA, FQGNSA. CDR3 length: 14 residues. In DNA form, the CDR3 reads TGTGCCAGCAGCACACAGGGGGACAATCAGCCCCAGCATTTT. It encodes CASSTQGDNQPQHF.

The J gene is TRBJ1-4, the V gene TRBV5-1, with D tentatively TRBD1 (5 bases). Trimming removed 0 bases at V and 7 bases at J, with 7 bases between. This CDR3 contains 13 residues. Germline CDR1 SGHRS, CDR2 YFSETQ. CDR3 in amino acids: CASSLEGIEKLFF. As DNA, the CDR3 is TGCGCCAGCAGCTTGGAGGGGATTGAAAAACTGTTTTTT.

V gene TRBV5-1 combines with J gene TRBJ2-7; 7 positions agree with TRBD2. Germline loops: CDR1 SGHRS, CDR2 YFSETQ. The J segment lost 2 bases and the V segment lost 0 bases, leaving 5 bases of the junction unmatched. The CDR3 is 15 amino acids. CDR3 sequence (DNA): TGCGCCAGCAGCTTGGCTCTAGCGGTAACCTACGAGCAGTACTTC. Translated, it gives CASSLALAVTYEQYF.

The V and J genes are TRBV18 and TRBJ2-3; D is perhaps TRBD1 (5 bases). V was trimmed by 0 bases and J by 4 bases, leaving 17 bases between them. Germline assignment: CDR1 KGHSH and CDR2 LQKENI. The CDR3 is 17 amino acids. The CDR3 loop reads CASSPPGRAPGPDTQYF. In nucleotides, the CDR3 is TGTGCCAGCTCACCACCAGGCAGGGCCCCCGGGCCAGATACGCAGTATTTT.

J is TRBJ2-1 and V is TRBV7-2; D is perhaps TRBD1 (6 bases). This CDR3 is 14 amino acids long. V lost 5 bases, J lost 2 bases, and 10 bases lay in between. The V gene's germline CDR1 is SGHTA and CDR2 FQGNSA. In nucleotides, the CDR3 is TGTGCCAGCAGCCCGGACAGTACCTACAATGAGCAGTTCTTC. It translates to CASSPDSTYNEQFF.